This T cell receptor (beta chain) emerged from a study of vaccination and CD4 T cells after COVID-19. Sequencing of DNA taken from cultured CD4+ T cells relied on the Oncomine TCR Beta short-read assay. One entry per CDR3 protein results from TCRdb running MiXCR on the PCR reads. The data hold 20,000 or so distinct CDR3 sequences, with about 40% observed a single time. Study-wide points: Spike mono-reactivity held for 304 of 307 vaccine-specific clones in convalescent patients.

V was shortened by 0 bases and J by 2 bases, with 10 bases between the two germline ends. CDR3 length: 15 residues. Germline loops: CDR1 DFQATT, CDR2 SNEGSKA (reference sequence). For this clonotype: Its matching antigen is unknown.

As for treatment: roughly 10-day PBMC culture with coronavirus spike peptide pools or control peptides (ViraFEST assay). The clonotype originates from a human donor who had recovered from COVID-19. Sequenced material: CD4+ T cells from blood, cultured in vitro, taken before SARS-CoV-2 vaccination. The gene calls are TRBV20-1 and TRBJ1-4; possible D gene TRBD1, 6 bases. The CDR3 region is CSARDRGATNEKLFF. For the CDR3, the DNA is TGCAGTGCTAGAGACAGGGGAGCCACTAATGAAAAACTGTTTTTT.